Listed here are 13 T cell receptor beta chains from one sample, sequenced in a study of cytomegalovirus exposure and HLA in healthy donors. The primer mix had 60 Vbeta and 13 Jbeta primers. Generated by immunoSEQ multiplex PCR, the TCRdb table keeps only in-frame clones and is missing some. The repertoire table contains 95,000 to 150,000 clones. The specimen sequenced was PBMCs. All receptors derive from a man aged 18-30 years in good health and CMV-seronegative.

V is TRBV25-1 and J is TRBJ2-2; D might be TRBD2 (6 bases). V shed 9 bases and J shed 3 bases, with 11 bases lying between them. The V gene's germline CDR1 is MGHDK and CDR2 SYGVNS. The CDR3 sequence is 13 residues long. The CDR3, as DNA: TGTGCCAGTACGGGGGTCTACACCGGGGAGCTGTTTTTT. Encoded protein: CASTGVYTGELFF.

The chain links TRBV5-1 to TRBJ1-2; no firm D call. Deletions cut 1 base from V and 8 bases from J, with 9 bases between. Germline lookup yields CDR1 SGHRS and CDR2 YFSETQ. The CDR3 has 12 residues. The CDR3 DNA is TGCGCCAGCAGCTTGTCGGGAAACGGCTACACCTTC. It yields the protein CASSLSGNGYTF.

The J gene is TRBJ2-1, the V gene TRBV18; 16 positions agree with TRBD2. CDR1 and CDR2 (germline): KGHSH, LQKENI. Losses at the gene ends were 3 bases for V and 10 bases for J; bases not matched to a gene: 3. The CDR3 loop spans 15 amino acids. CDR3 in DNA: TGTGCCAGCTCACCGGGACTAGCGGGAGGGTGGGAGCAGTTCTTC. It yields the protein CASSPGLAGGWEQFF.

The CDR3 reads CASSLGGVLYEQYF. The CDR3 bases are TGTGCCAGCAGCTTGGGAGGCGTTCTTTACGAGCAGTACTTC. The V call is TRBV5-6, the J call TRBJ2-7; D remains unclear. Trimming pared 0 bases from V and 4 bases from J, leaving 11 bases between. This CDR3 comprises 14 residues. CDR1 and CDR2 (germline): SGHDT, YYEEEE.

V is TRBV7-9 and J is TRBJ2-1; 9 bases agree with TRBD1. This CDR3 spans 13 amino acids. The germline gives CDR1 SEHNR, CDR2 FQNEAQ (reference sequence). With 1 base clipped from V and 8 bases from J, the junction kept 0 bases outside the gene matches. CDR3 sequence reads: CASSLGDRDEQFF. CDR3 in DNA: TGTGCCAGCAGCTTAGGGGACAGGGATGAGCAGTTCTTC.

V and J are TRBV28 and TRBJ1-5, with D maybe TRBD1 (5 bases). V gave up 10 bases and J gave up 0 bases, with 13 bases separating them. Germline V gives CDR1 MDHEN, CDR2 SYDVKM. This CDR3 spans 14 amino acids. DNA of the CDR3: TGTGCCACCAATGGACACGTTAGCAATCAGCCCCAGCATTTT. Residues: CATNGHVSNQPQHF.

The V gene is TRBV27, the J gene TRBJ1-5; 7 bases are shared with TRBD1. V was clipped by 4 bases and J by 9 bases; unmatched bases: 12. The CDR3 totals 15 residues. Germline lookup yields CDR1 MNHEY and CDR2 SMNVEV (reference sequence). The CDR3 spells CASSWDSQPWRPQHF. The CDR3 region has the DNA TGTGCCAGCAGTTGGGACAGCCAACCCTGGCGGCCCCAGCATTTT.

This chain uses TRBV7-2 with TRBJ2-1, with D possibly TRBD2 on 5 matching bases. Germline V gene sequence: CDR1 SGHTA, CDR2 FQGNSA. This CDR3 region has 14 residues. Trimming removed 0 bases from V and 9 bases from J, with 12 bases in between. CDR3 bases: TGTGCCAGCAGCTTAGCGGGAGTTCGAGGTGAGCAGTTCTTC. It encodes CASSLAGVRGEQFF. Together with reference TRBV7-2 and TRBJ2-1, the CDR3 gives the full variable domain: GAGVSQSPSNKVTEKGKDVELRCDPISGHTALYWYRQSLGQGLEFLIYFQGNSAPDKSGLPSDRFSAERTGGSVSTLTIQRTQQEDSAVYLCASSLAGVRGEQFFGPGTRLTVL.

Here the CDR3 reads CASSSPLSAFF. The CDR3 DNA is TGTGCCAGCAGTTCCCCCCTTAGCGCTTTCTTT. The chain has TRBV28 and TRBJ1-1; D unresolved. Trimming removed 4 bases from V and 11 bases from J, with 11 bases in between. There are 11 residues in the CDR3. Germline V CDR1 and CDR2: MDHEN, SYDVKM.

V is TRBV19 and J is TRBJ2-1; 10 bases are a match to TRBD2. Germline V CDR1 and CDR2: LNHDA, SQIVND (reference sequence). This CDR3 has 18 residues. V lost 7 bases and J lost 1; bases outside the gene matches: 13. The chain's CDR3 is CASTLRASGSGSYNEQFF. CDR3 in DNA: TGTGCCAGTACCCTCAGGGCTAGCGGGAGTGGGTCCTACAATGAGCAGTTCTTC.

The rearrangement links TRBV25-1 to TRBJ1-2; D might be TRBD1 (5 bases). The germline V gene has CDR1 MGHDK and CDR2 SYGVNS. Trimming took 5 bases from V and 3 from J, leaving 13 bases between them. The CDR3 sequence is 14 residues long. DNA for the CDR3: TGTGCCAGCAGTCCCCCGGGAGGGGACTATGGCTACACCTTC. Its translation is CASSPPGGDYGYTF.

V and J are TRBV6-6 and TRBJ2-2, with D perhaps matching TRBD1 (6 bases). V was pared by 3 bases and J by 13 bases, with 15 bases between. Germline V gene data show CDR1 as MNHNY and CDR2 as SVGAGI (reference sequence). The CDR3 is 13 residues long. CDR3 loop: CASSYGGADRLFF. The CDR3 nucleotides read TGTGCCAGCAGTTATGGGGGAGCGGACAGGCTGTTTTTT.

The CDR3 sequence: CASSRAGGLGGEAFF. In nucleotides, the CDR3 is TGTGCCAGCTCACGGGCTGGAGGGCTCGGGGGTGAAGCTTTCTTT. The chain combines TRBV18 with TRBJ1-1, with D maybe TRBD1 (5 bases). The CDR3 contains 15 residues. Trimming stripped 4 bases from V and 7 bases from J, with 19 bases between. Germline lookup yields CDR1 KGHSH and CDR2 LQKENI.